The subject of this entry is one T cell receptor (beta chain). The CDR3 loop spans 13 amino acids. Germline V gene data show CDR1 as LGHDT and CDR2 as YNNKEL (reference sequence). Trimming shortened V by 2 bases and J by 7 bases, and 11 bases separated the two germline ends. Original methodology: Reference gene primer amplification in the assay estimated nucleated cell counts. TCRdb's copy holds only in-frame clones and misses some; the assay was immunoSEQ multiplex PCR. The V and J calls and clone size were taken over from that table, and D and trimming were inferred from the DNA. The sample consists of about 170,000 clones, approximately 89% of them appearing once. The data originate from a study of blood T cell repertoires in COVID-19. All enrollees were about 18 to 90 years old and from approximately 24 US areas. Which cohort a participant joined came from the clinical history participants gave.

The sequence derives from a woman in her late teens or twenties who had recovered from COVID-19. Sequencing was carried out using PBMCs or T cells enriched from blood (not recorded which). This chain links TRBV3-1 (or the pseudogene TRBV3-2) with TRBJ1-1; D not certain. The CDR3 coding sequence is TGTGCCAGCAGCCAAACGAACGGGGTTGAAGCTTTCTTT. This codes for CASSQTNGVEAFF.